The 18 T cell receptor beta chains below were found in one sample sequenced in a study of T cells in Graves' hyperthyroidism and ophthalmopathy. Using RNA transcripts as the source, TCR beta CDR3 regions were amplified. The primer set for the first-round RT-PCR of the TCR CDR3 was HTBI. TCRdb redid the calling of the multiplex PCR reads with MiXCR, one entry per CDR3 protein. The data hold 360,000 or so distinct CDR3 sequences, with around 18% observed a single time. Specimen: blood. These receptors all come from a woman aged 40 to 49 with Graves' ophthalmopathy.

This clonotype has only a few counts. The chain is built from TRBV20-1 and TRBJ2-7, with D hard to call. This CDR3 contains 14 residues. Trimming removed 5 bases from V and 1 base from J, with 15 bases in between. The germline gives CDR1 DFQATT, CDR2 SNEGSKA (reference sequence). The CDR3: CSAPRSPVSYEQYF. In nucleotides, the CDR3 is TGCAGTGCTCCAAGGTCTCCCGTTTCCTACGAGCAGTACTTC.

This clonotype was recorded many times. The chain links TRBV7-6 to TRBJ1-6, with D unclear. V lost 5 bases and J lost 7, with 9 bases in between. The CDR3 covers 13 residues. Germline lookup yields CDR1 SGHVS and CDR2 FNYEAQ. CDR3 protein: CASSHNQNSPLHF. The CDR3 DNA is TGTGCCAGCAGCCATAACCAGAATTCACCCCTCCACTTT. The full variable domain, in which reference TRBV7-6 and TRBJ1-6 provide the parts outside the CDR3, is GAGVSQSPRYKVTKRGQDVALRCDPISGHVSLYWYRQALGQGPEFLTYFNYEAQQDKSGLPNDRFSAERPEGSISTLTIQRTEQRDSAMYRCASSHNQNSPLHFGNGTRLTVT.

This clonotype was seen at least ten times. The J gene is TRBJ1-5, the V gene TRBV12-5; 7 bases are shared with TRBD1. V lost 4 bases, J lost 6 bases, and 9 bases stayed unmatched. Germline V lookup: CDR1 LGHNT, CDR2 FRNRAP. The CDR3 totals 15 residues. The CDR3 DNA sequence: TGTGCTAGTGGTTCCGCGGGGGACAGACGTCAGCCCCAGCATTTT. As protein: CASGSAGDRRQPQHF.

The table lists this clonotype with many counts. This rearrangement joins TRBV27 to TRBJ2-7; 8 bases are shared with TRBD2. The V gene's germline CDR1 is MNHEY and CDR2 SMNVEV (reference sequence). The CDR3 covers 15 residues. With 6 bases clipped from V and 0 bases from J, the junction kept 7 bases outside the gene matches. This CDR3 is CASRISSGFSYEQYF. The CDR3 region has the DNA TGTGCCAGCAGGATATCTAGCGGGTTCTCCTACGAGCAGTACTTC.

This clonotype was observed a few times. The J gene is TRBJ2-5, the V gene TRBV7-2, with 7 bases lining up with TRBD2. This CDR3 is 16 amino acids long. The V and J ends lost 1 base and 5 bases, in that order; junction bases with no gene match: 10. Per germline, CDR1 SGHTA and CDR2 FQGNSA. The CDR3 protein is CASSLEGGRGWETQYF. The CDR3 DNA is TGTGCCAGCAGCTTAGAAGGCGGGAGAGGCTGGGAGACCCAGTACTTC.

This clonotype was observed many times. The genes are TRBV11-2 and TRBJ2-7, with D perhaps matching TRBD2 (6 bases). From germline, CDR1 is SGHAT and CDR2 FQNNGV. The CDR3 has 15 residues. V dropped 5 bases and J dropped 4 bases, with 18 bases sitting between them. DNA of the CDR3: TGTGCCAGCAGCCCCGCGGAGGGACCCCCTTACGAGCAGTACTTC. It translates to CASSPAEGPPYEQYF. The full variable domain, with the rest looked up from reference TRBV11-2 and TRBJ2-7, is EAGVAQSPRYKIIEKRQSVAFWCNPISGHATLYWYQQILGQGPKLLIQFQNNGVVDDSQLPKDRFSAERLKGVDSTLKIQPAKLEDSAVYLCASSPAEGPPYEQYFGPGTRLTVT.

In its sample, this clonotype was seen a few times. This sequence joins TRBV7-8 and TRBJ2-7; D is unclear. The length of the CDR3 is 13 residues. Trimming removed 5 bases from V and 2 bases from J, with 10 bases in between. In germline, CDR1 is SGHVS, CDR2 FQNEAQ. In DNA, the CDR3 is TGTGCCAGCAGCCCCTTAGCCACCTACGAGCAGTACTTC. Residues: CASSPLATYEQYF. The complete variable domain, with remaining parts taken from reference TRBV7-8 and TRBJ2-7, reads GAGVSQSPRYKVAKRGQDVALRCDPISGHVSLFWYQQALGQGPEFLTYFQNEAQLDKSGLPSDRFFAERPEGSVSTLKIQRTQQEDSAVYLCASSPLATYEQYFGPGTRLTVT.

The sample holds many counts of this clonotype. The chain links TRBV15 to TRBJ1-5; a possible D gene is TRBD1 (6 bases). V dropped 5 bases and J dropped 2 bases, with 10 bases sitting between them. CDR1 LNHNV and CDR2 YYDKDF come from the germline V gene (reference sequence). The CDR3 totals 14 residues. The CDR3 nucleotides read TGTGCCACCAGCCACAGGGACGGCAATCAGCCCCAGCATTTT. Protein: CATSHRDGNQPQHF.

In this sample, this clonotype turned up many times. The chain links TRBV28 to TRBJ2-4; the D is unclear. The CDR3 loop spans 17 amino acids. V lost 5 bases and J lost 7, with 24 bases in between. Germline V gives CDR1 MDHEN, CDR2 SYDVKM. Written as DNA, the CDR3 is TGTGCCAGCAGTCATCGCCCTGGCACAGCTCAAGGGAACATTCAGTACTTC. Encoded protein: CASSHRPGTAQGNIQYF.

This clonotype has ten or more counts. CDR3: CASSLYFRGVQPQHF. The CDR3 coding sequence is TGTGCCAGCAGTTTATATTTCAGGGGTGTTCAGCCCCAGCATTTT. The chain combines TRBV27 with TRBJ1-5; D may be TRBD1 (6 bases). The CDR3 is 15 amino acids. Trimming shortened V by 1 base and J by 6 bases, and 13 bases separated the two germline ends. The germline CDR1 and CDR2 sequences are MNHEY and SMNVEV (reference sequence).

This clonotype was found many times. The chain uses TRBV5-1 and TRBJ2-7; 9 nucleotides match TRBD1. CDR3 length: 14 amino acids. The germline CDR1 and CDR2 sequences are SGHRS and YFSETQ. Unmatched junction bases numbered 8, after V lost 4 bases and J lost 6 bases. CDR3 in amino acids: CASSRTGALSEQYF. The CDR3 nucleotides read TGCGCCAGCAGCAGGACAGGGGCCCTCTCCGAGCAGTACTTC.

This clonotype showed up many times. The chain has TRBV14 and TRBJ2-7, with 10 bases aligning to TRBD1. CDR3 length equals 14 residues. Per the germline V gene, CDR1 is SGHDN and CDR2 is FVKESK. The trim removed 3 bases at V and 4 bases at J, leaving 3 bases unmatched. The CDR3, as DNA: TGTGCCAGCAGCCAGGGACAGGGGCCATACGAGCAGTACTTC. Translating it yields CASSQGQGPYEQYF.

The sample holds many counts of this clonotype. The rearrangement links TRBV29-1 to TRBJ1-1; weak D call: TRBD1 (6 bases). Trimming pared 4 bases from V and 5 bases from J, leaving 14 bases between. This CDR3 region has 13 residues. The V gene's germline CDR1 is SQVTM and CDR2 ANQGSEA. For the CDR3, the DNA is TGCAGCGTTGTTCGGGGGGCCAGGACTGAAGCTTTCTTT. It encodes CSVVRGARTEAFF.

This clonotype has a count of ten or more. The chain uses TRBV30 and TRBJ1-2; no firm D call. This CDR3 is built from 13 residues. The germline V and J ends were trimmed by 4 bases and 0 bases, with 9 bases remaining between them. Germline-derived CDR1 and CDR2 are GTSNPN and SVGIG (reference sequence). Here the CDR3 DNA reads TGTGCCTGGATGGCGTCGTCTAACTATGGCTACACCTTC. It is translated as CAWMASSNYGYTF. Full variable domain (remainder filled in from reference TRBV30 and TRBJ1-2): SQTIHQWPATLVQPVGSPLSLECTVEGTSNPNLYWYRQAAGRGLQLLFYSVGIGQISSEVPQNLSASRPQDRQFILSSKKLLLSDSGFYLCAWMASSNYGYTFGSGTRLTVV.

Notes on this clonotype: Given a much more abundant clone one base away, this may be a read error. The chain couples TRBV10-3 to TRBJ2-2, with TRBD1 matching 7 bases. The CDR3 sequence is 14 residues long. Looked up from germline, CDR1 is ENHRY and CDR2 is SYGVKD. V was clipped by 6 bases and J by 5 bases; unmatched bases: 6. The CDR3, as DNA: TGTGCCATCAGCCGGACAGGTTCGACCGGGGAGCTGTTTTTT. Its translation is CAISRTGSTGELFF.

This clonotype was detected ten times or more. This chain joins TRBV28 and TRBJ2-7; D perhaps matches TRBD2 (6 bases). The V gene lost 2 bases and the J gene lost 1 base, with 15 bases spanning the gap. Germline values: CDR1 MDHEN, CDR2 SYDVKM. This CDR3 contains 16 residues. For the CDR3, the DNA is TGTGCCAGCAGTTTAATGACCGGGACTCCTTCCTACGAGCAGTACTTC. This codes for CASSLMTGTPSYEQYF.

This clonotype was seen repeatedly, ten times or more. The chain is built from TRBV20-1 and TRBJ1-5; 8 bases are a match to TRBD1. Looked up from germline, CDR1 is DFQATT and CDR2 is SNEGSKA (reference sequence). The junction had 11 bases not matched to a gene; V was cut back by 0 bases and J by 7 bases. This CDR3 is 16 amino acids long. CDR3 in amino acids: CSARDGAGGLEQPQHF. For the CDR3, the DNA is TGCAGTGCTAGAGATGGGGCAGGGGGCTTAGAACAGCCCCAGCATTTT.

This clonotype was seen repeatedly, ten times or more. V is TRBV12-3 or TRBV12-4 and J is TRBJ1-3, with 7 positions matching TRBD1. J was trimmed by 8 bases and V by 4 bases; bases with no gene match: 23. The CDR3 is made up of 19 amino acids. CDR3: CASSSPPWDPQGDRHTIYF. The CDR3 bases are TGTGCCAGCAGTTCCCCCCCCTGGGACCCCCAGGGGGACCGACACACCATATATTTT.